Listed here are 23 T cell receptor beta chains from one sample, sequenced in a study of read filtering for tumor transcriptome and immune sequencing. Molecular barcoded adaptors covering alpha/delta and beta/gamma chains were used on around 370 ng RNA. From the reads, TCRdb called clonotypes with MiXCR, one entry per CDR3 protein. The sample lists more than 20,000 distinct CDR3 sequences; roughly 22% were seen once. Input material: a population of CD138-negative cells sorted from bone marrow. The receptors derive from a donor at least 40 years old with multiple myeloma.

Notes on this clonotype: A single base is all that separates this from a far larger clone, so a read error is likely. The chain recombines TRBV18 with TRBJ2-1; possible D gene TRBD1, 5 bases. V was trimmed by 8 bases and J by 2 bases, leaving 22 bases between them. The CDR3 length is 17 residues. Germline loops: CDR1 KGHSH, CDR2 LQKENI. The CDR3 sequence is CASSPSGQGFPYNEQFF. The CDR3, as DNA: TGTGCCAGCAGCCCCTCAGGGCAGGGATTCCCCTACAATGAGCAGTTCTTC.

Only a few counts were recorded for this clonotype. The chain recombines TRBV28 with TRBJ2-5, with TRBD2 matching over 8 bases. Germline values: CDR1 MDHEN, CDR2 SYDVKM. This CDR3 contains 12 residues. J lost 6 bases, V lost 8 bases, and 5 bases had no gene match. The CDR3 bases are TGTGCCAGCGGTAGCGGGGTACAGACCCAGTACTTC. The encoded protein is CASGSGVQTQYF.

This clonotype was picked up many times. The gene calls are TRBV11-2 and TRBJ2-7; TRBD1 matches 12 bases. Germline trimming cut 5 bases from V and 5 bases from J; bases unmatched to any gene: 13. CDR3 length: 17 residues. Germline CDR1 SGHAT, CDR2 FQNNGV. CDR3 region: CASSERRDRGRTHEQYF. The CDR3 DNA reads as TGTGCCAGCAGCGAGCGCCGGGACAGGGGGCGAACCCACGAGCAGTACTTC.

This clonotype appeared a few times. Possible read error: a much larger clone is one base away. V usage is TRBV19 and J usage is TRBJ2-2; a weak D match, TRBD1 (6 bases). CDR1 is LNHDA, CDR2 SQIVND, per germline (reference sequence). V was cut by 8 bases and J by 1 base, with 17 bases left in between. The CDR3 contains 16 residues. The CDR3 loop reads CASGEWGRRNTGELFF. For the CDR3, the DNA is TGTGCCAGTGGAGAGTGGGGGCGCCGGAACACCGGGGAGCTGTTTTTT.

This clonotype was detected ten times or more. The J gene is TRBJ2-1, the V gene TRBV6-5; tentative D call: TRBD2 (6 bases). The V end lost 2 bases, the J end lost 7 bases, and 9 bases lay between the germline ends. The CDR3 is made up of 13 amino acids. Germline V gene lookup returns CDR1 MNHEY and CDR2 SVGAGI. The CDR3 is CASSYLLANEQFF. CDR3 bases: TGTGCCAGCAGTTACCTTCTAGCGAATGAGCAGTTCTTC.

This clonotype was counted ten times or more. The gene calls are TRBV19 and TRBJ2-3; possibly TRBD1 or TRBD2 for D (6 bases each). Per the germline V gene, CDR1 is LNHDA and CDR2 is SQIVND (reference sequence). The CDR3 runs 18 residues. The ends were cut back, 7 bases at V and 0 bases at J, with 23 bases in the middle. The CDR3 loop reads CASTVRSGASTSTDTQYF. The CDR3 DNA sequence: TGTGCCAGTACCGTACGTTCGGGGGCCTCGACTAGCACAGATACGCAGTATTTT.

The gene calls are TRBV25-1 and TRBJ2-3; tentatively, D is TRBD1 (6 bases). CDR3 size: 13 residues. Germline V CDR1 and CDR2: MGHDK, SYGVNS. V lost 4 bases, J lost 6 bases, and 11 bases lay in between. DNA of the CDR3: TGTGCCAGCAGTGCAGGGGTATCGGATACGCAGTATTTT. Translating it yields CASSAGVSDTQYF.

This clonotype was seen a few times. With a much larger clone just one base away, this may be a read error. The rearrangement uses TRBV12-3 or TRBV12-4 and TRBJ2-7; 11 positions match TRBD2. The CDR3 contains 17 residues. The CDR3 sequence is CASSLASGGASSCEQYF. In DNA form, the CDR3 reads TGTGCCAGCAGTTTAGCTAGCGGGGGGGCGAGCTCCTGCGAGCAGTACTTC.

This clonotype was detected many times. V is TRBV7-2 and J is TRBJ2-5; tentative D call: TRBD2 (6 bases). Germline CDR1 is SGHTA and CDR2 is FQGNSA. This CDR3 comprises 19 residues. Trimming cost V 2 bases and J 4 bases, with 26 bases left between them. The CDR3 DNA sequence: TGTGCCAGCAGCTTAAGTGGGACTTCGAGGACGCTGGGTATAGAGACCCAGTACTTC. It is translated as CASSLSGTSRTLGIETQYF. Drawing the rest from reference TRBV7-2 and TRBJ2-5, the complete variable domain is GAGVSQSPSNKVTEKGKDVELRCDPISGHTALYWYRQSLGQGLEFLIYFQGNSAPDKSGLPSDRFSAERTGGSVSTLTIQRTQQEDSAVYLCASSLSGTSRTLGIETQYFGPGTRLLVL.

This clonotype was seen more than once but under ten times. The chain links TRBV6-2 or TRBV6-3 to TRBJ2-5; D is unclear. Germline V lookup: CDR1 MNHEY, CDR2 SVGEGT. The CDR3 has 15 amino acids. Trimming shortened V by 2 bases and J by 1 base, and 11 bases separated the two germline ends. The CDR3 here is CASSYGGRSQETQYF. The CDR3 bases are TGTGCCAGCAGTTACGGCGGACGCTCCCAAGAGACCCAGTACTTC.

In regard to this clonotype: No conserved phenylalanine or tryptophan is present at the end of the CDR3, so a read error is the likely explanation. The CDR3 region has the DNA TGTGCCAGCAGCTTTAGCGTGGGGGCCAAAGATACGCAGTATCTT. Its translation is CASSFSVGAKDTQYL. This chain links TRBV7-9 with TRBJ2-3; possible D gene TRBD1, 6 bases. V was pared by 3 bases and J by 5 bases, with 15 bases between. CDR1 is SEHNR, CDR2 FQNEAQ, per germline (reference sequence). The CDR3 extends over 15 amino acids.

Details on this clonotype: A junction end diverges from the germline sequence, so it may reflect a read error. The chain is built from TRBV20-1 and TRBJ2-1; the match to TRBD2 covers 11 bases. This CDR3 has 15 amino acids. CDR1 is DFQATT, CDR2 SNEGSKA, per germline (reference sequence). CDR3 nucleotides: TGCGGTGCCGTTAGCGGGGGGGACTTATACAATGAGCAGTTCTTC. This gives the protein CGAVSGGDLYNEQFF.

Concerning this clonotype: Just one base apart from a much larger clone, this may be a read error. The chain employs TRBV10-2 and TRBJ2-1; 9 nucleotides line up with TRBD2. CDR1 and CDR2 from the germline V gene are WSHSY and SAAADI. The CDR3 extends over 15 amino acids. After removal of 6 bases from V and 0 bases from J, the junction contained 3 bases not matched to a gene. CDR3 protein: CASRVSGGSYNEQFF. CDR3 in DNA: TGCGCCAGCAGAGTTAGCGGGGGCTCCTACAATGAGCAGTTCTTC.

In this sample, this clonotype turned up many times. The CDR3 nucleotides read TGCAGTGCTCAGGACAGGGGAACAGATACGCAGTATTTT. Amino acid sequence: CSAQDRGTDTQYF. The gene calls are TRBV20-1 and TRBJ2-3; 9 bases align to TRBD1. V dropped 5 bases and J dropped 3; count of bases not matched to a gene: 3. Germline loops: CDR1 DFQATT, CDR2 SNEGSKA (reference sequence). The CDR3 totals 13 residues.

At least ten counts were recorded for this clonotype. V gene TRBV6-1 combines with J gene TRBJ2-5, with 8 bases matching TRBD1. The V segment lost 6 bases and the J segment 4 bases; nucleotides outside the gene matches: 4. Germline CDR1 and CDR2: MNHNS and SASEGT. CDR3 size: 13 residues. The CDR3 protein is CASRETGGETQYF. CDR3 DNA sequence: TGTGCCAGCAGGGAAACAGGGGGAGAGACCCAGTACTTC.

This clonotype came up many times. This chain joins TRBV6-5 and TRBJ2-1; 13 nucleotides match TRBD2. After removal of 7 bases from V and 9 bases from J, the junction contained 9 bases not matched to a gene. Germline assignment: CDR1 MNHEY and CDR2 SVGAGI. The CDR3 has 15 amino acids. CDR3 residues: CASTHPLAGGSEQFF. CDR3 coding DNA: TGTGCCAGCACCCACCCACTAGCGGGGGGGTCTGAGCAGTTCTTC.

This clonotype counts as large. The V and J genes are TRBV29-1 and TRBJ1-1; 10 nucleotides align to TRBD1. The CDR3 extends over 11 amino acids. Looked up from germline, CDR1 is SQVTM and CDR2 is ANQGSEA. The junction had 1 base not matched to a gene; V was cut back by 6 bases and J by 6 bases. The CDR3 DNA reads as TGCAGCGTGACAGGGGGCTCTGAAGCTTTCTTT. Its protein product is CSVTGGSEAFF.

This clonotype was seen many times. Here the CDR3 reads CASSPGSPRELFF. In nucleotides, the CDR3 is TGTGCCAGCAGCCCCGGTTCGCCCCGGGAGCTGTTTTTT. V usage is TRBV6-5 and J usage is TRBJ2-2; D remains unclear. This CDR3 is built from 13 residues. In germline, CDR1 is MNHEY, CDR2 SVGAGI. The V gene lost 6 bases and the J gene lost 9 bases, with 14 bases spanning the gap.

As for this clonotype: A much larger clone is a single base away; this may be a read error. As DNA, the CDR3 is TGCAGCGTTGAAGGTGTCCCCAATCAGCCCCAGCATTTT. It yields the protein CSVEGVPNQPQHF. This chain uses TRBV29-1 with TRBJ1-5; D is uncertain. Deletions cut 1 base from V and 3 bases from J, with 7 bases between. The germline V gene has CDR1 SQVTM and CDR2 ANQGSEA. The CDR3 consists of 13 residues.

Comment on this clonotype: This may come from a read error, since a much larger clone is one base off. The chain links TRBV30 to TRBJ1-1; D may be TRBD1 (6 bases). CDR3 length: 15 amino acids. Germline CDR1 and CDR2: GTSNPN and SVGIG (reference sequence). V lost 5 bases and J 0 bases, leaving 16 bases between the germline ends. The CDR3 loop reads CAWDRHSAMNTEAFF. CDR3 bases: TGTGCCTGGGACAGGCACAGCGCAATGAACACTGAAGCTTTCTTT.

This clonotype has a count of ten or more. The chain joins TRBV7-3 to TRBJ2-3; 7 bases are shared with TRBD2. The CDR3 loop spans 16 amino acids. Germline CDR1 SGHTA, CDR2 FQGTGA. V was clipped by 5 bases and J by 3 bases; unmatched bases: 11. In nucleotides, the CDR3 is TGTGCCAGCAGCCCCAGACTAGCTTCGGGTACAGATACGCAGTATTTT. Translated: CASSPRLASGTDTQYF.

This clonotype was seen ten or more times. The genes are TRBV27 and TRBJ1-1; possibly TRBD1 for D (6 bases). From germline, CDR1 is MNHEY and CDR2 SMNVEV (reference sequence). The CDR3 loop spans 17 amino acids. V lost 11 bases, J lost 3 bases, and 28 bases lay in between. CDR3 region: CAVQRTGTSLQDTEAFF. The CDR3, as DNA: TGTGCCGTCCAACGTACAGGGACAAGCCTACAGGACACTGAAGCTTTCTTT.

This clonotype was detected many times. CDR3 sequence reads: CAWSGLNGGAVNEQFF. The DNA for the CDR3 is TGTGCCTGGAGTGGTTTAAACGGGGGGGCCGTTAATGAGCAGTTCTTC. J is TRBJ2-1 and V is TRBV30, with 8 positions matching TRBD2. The V gene's germline CDR1 is GTSNPN and CDR2 SVGIG (reference sequence). The junction had 12 bases not matched to a gene; V was cut back by 1 base and J by 7 bases. The CDR3 is 16 amino acids.